The clone carrying this T cell receptor beta chain was recorded a few times. What it binds is not known. A read error may be the cause here, since a much bigger clone is one base away. The source of the sample is a study of T cells after yellow fever vaccination. Turning to the study itself: Preparation of fractions with low cell numbers was performed using SMART-Seq v4 Ultra Low Input. Study results and limitations: FACS-sorted repertoires could harbor abundant contaminating bulk-population clonotypes. Most clones from primary vaccination resurfaced after the booster (around 95% CD4, approximately 88% CD8).

5'RACE template switching added a universal primer site and UMIs to TCR cDNA. MiXCR, run by TCRdb on the 5' RACE reads, gives a single entry per CDR3 protein. The sample includes almost 70,000 distinct CDR3 sequences, around 6.2% seen only once; the top ten take 2.2%. Sequences were derived from CD4+ T cells sorted from PBMCs, sampled more than 13 days after the first yellow fever vaccination. This sequence was found in a man aged 18 to 29 who received the YFV17D yellow fever vaccine.

The CDR3 region is CCARGWRDRSTDTQYF. CDR3 DNA sequence: TGCTGTGCTAGAGGCTGGAGGGACAGAAGCACAGATACGCAGTATTTT. This rearrangement joins TRBV20-1 to TRBJ2-3; a possible D gene is TRBD1 (7 bases). Germline V gene data show CDR1 as DFQATT and CDR2 as SNEGSKA (reference sequence). The CDR3 contains 16 residues.